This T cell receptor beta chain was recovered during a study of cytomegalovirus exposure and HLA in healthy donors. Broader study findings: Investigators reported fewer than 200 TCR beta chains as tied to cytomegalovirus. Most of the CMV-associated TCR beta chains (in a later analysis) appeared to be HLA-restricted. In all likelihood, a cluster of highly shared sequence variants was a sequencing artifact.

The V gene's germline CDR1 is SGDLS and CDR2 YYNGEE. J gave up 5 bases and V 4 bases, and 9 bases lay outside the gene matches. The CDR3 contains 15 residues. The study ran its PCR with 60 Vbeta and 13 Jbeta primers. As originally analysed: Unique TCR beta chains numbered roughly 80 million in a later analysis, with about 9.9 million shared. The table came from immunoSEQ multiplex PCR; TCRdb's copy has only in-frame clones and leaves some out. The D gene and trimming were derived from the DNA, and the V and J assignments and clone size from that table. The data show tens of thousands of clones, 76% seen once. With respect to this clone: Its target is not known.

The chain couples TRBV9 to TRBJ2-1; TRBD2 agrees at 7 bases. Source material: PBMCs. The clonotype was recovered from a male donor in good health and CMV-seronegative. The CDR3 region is CASSSSGGRHNEQFF. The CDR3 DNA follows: TGTGCCAGCAGCTCTAGCGGAGGGAGGCACAATGAGCAGTTCTTC.